This T cell receptor beta chain was observed in a study of identical twins. Trimming removed 3 bases from V and 4 bases from J, with 4 bases in between. The germline gives CDR1 MGHRA, CDR2 YSYEKL. The CDR3 is 12 residues long. TCRdb reanalysed the 5' RACE reads using MiXCR and keeps one entry per CDR3 protein. The sample shows about 300,000 distinct CDR3 sequences, about 12% of them seen only once. A word on this clonotype: Antigen: not known.

Study results and limitations: Zero-insertion analyses could be partly confounded by invariant MAIT and iNKT cells.

This sample also belongs to another study, concerning yellow fever vaccine responses in identical twins.

The sequencing input was CD8+ T cells sorted from blood. The J gene is TRBJ2-1, the V gene TRBV4-1, with unresolved D. This TCR came from a woman in her late teens or twenties in good health. CDR3 in amino acids: CASSHPYNEQFF. The CDR3, as DNA: TGCGCCAGCAGCCACCCGTACAATGAGCAGTTCTTC.